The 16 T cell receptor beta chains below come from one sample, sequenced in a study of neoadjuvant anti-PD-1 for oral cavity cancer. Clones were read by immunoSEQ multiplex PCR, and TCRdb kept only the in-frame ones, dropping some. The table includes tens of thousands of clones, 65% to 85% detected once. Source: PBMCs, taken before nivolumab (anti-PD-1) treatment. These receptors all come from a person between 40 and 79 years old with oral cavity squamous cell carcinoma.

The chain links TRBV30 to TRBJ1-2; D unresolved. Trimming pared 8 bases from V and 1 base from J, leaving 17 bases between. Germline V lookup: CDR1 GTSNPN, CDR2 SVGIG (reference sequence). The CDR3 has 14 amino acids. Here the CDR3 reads CAGTRKGVNYGYTF. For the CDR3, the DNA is TGTGCCGGAACAAGGAAAGGAGTTAACTATGGCTACACCTTC.

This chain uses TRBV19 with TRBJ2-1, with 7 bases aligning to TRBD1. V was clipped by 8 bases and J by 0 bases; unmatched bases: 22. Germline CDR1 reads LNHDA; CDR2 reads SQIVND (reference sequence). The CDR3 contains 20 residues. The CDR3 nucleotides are TGTGCCAGTGTCCTCTGTTCCCAAGACAGGGTCCGGAGCTCCTACAATGAGCAGTTCTTC. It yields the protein CASVLCSQDRVRSSYNEQFF.

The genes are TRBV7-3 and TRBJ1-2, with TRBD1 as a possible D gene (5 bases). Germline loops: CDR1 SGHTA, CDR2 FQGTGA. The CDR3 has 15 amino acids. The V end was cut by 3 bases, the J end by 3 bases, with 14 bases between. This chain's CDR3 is CASSFLGGVDYGYTF. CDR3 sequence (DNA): TGTGCCAGCAGCTTTCTCGGGGGGGTTGACTATGGCTACACCTTC.

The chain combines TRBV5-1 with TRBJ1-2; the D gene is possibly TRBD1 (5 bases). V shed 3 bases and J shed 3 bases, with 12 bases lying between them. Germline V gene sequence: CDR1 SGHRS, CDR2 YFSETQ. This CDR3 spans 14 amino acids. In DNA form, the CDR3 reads TGCGCCAGCAGCTCCCGGGGGGAGGACTATGGCTACACCTTC. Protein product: CASSSRGEDYGYTF. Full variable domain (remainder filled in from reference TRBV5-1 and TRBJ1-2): KAGVTQTPRYLIKTRGQQVTLSCSPISGHRSVSWYQQTPGQGLQFLFEYFSETQRNKGNFPGRFSGRQFSNSRSEMNVSTLELGDSALYLCASSSRGEDYGYTFGSGTRLTVV.

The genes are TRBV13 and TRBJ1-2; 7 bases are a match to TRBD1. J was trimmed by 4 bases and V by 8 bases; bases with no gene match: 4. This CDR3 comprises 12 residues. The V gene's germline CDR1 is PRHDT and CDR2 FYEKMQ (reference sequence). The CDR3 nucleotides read TGTGCCAGCCGGGACAGCTCCTATGGCTACACCTTC. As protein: CASRDSSYGYTF.

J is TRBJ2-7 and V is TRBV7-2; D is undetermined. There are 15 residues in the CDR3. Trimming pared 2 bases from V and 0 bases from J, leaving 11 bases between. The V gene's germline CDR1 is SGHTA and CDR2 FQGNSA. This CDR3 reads CASSLYNTRSYEQYF. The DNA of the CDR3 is TGTGCCAGCAGCTTATATAACACCCGCTCCTACGAGCAGTACTTC.

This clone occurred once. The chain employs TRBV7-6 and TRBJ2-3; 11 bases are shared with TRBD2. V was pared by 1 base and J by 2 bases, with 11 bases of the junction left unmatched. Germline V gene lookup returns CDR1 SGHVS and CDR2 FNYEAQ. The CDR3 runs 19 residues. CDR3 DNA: TGTGCCAGCAGCTTAGGAACTAGCGGGGGCCAGGCCTACACAGATACGCAGTATTTT. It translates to CASSLGTSGGQAYTDTQYF.

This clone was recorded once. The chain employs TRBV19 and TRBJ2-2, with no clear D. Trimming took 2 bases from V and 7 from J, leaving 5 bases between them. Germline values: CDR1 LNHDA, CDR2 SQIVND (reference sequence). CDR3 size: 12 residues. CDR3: CASSIRVGELFF. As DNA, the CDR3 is TGTGCCAGTAGTATAAGGGTCGGGGAGCTGTTTTTT.

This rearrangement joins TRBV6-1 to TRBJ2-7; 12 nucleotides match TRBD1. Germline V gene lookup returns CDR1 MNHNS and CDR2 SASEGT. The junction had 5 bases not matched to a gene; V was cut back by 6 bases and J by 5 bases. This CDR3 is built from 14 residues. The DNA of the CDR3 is TGTGCCAGCAGGACCGGGACAGGGGGCAACGAGCAGTACTTC. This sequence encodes CASRTGTGGNEQYF.

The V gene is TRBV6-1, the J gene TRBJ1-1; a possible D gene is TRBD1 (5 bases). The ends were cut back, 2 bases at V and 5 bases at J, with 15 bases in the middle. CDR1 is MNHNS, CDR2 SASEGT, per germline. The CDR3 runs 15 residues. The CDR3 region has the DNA TGTGCCAGCAGTGAACCCGGGACGCCGGCAACTGAAGCTTTCTTT. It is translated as CASSEPGTPATEAFF.

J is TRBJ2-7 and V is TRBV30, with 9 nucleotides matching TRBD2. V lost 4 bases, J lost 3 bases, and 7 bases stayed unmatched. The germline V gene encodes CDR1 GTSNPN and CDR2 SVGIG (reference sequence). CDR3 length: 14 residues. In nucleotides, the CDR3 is TGTGCCTGGAAAGGCCGACTAGCGGACTACGAGCAGTACTTC. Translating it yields CAWKGRLADYEQYF.

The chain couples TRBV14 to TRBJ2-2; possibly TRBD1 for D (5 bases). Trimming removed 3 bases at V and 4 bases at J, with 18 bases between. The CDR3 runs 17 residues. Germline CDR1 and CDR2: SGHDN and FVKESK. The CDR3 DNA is TGTGCCAGCAGCCACCCGCCGCAGGGATTCGGCACCGGGGAGCTGTTTTTT. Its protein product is CASSHPPQGFGTGELFF.

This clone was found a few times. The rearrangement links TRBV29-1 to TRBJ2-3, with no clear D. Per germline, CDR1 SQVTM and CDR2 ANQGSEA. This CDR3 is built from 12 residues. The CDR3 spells CSCQKAGLGRYF. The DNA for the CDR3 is TGCAGTTGTCAGAAGGCAGGCCTCGGGCGGTATTTT.

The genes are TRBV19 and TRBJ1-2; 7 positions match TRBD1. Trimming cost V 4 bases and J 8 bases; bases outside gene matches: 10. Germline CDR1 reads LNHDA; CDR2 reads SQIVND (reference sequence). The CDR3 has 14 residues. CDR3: CASSRAGGTSGYTF. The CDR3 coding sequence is TGTGCCAGTAGTAGGGCAGGGGGAACGTCGGGCTACACCTTC. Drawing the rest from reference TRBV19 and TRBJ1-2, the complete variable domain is DGGITQSPKYLFRKEGQNVTLSCEQNLNHDAMYWYRQDPGQGLRLIYYSQIVNDFQKGDIAEGYSVSREKKESFPLTVTSAQKNPTAFYLCASSRAGGTSGYTFGSGTRLTVV.

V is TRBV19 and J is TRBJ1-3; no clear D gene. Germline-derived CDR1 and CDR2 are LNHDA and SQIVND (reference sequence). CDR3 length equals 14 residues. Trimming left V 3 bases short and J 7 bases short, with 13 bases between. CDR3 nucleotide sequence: TGTGCCAGTAGTATTCCCTCTACCGGGAACACCATATATTTT. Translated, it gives CASSIPSTGNTIYF.

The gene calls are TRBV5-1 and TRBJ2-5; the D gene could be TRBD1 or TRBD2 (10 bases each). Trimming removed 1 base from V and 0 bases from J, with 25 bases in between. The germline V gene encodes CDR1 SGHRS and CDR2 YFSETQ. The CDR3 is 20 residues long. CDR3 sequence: CASSLPLDRGLAGDQETQYF. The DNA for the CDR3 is TGCGCCAGCAGCTTGCCCCTAGACAGGGGGCTAGCGGGGGACCAAGAGACCCAGTACTTC.